This T cell receptor beta chain was found in a study of memory CD4+ T cells and cytomegalovirus serostatus. Study results and limitations: CMV serostatus prediction reached median AUC approximately 0.96, or 0.89 with US-trained model. About 40% of the roughly 160 known CMV-associated TCRbeta sequences appeared in CD4+ memory.

The CDR3 contains 12 residues. Germline CDR1 and CDR2: ENHRY and SYGVKD. With regard to this clone: Its target is unknown. The junction shows a germline mismatch at one end, possibly a read error.

The protocol was immunoSEQ multiplex PCR, while the TCRdb copy is restricted to in-frame clones and leaves out a portion. The table has tens of thousands of clones, 82% seen once. The sort gate was single viable CD3+CD4+CD8-CD45RO+ cells for memory CD4+ T cells. CMV serostatus came from serum IgG against pp150, pp28, p38, p52. Sequencing was done on a sample of memory CD4+ T cells from blood. The receptor was derived from an adult in good health and CMV-seronegative. This chain links TRBV10-3 with TRBJ1-2; D is ambiguous. The CDR3 nucleotides read TGTGCCATCAGAGAGTTTGAGTTTGGCTACACCTTC. This sequence encodes CAIREFEFGYTF.